The 22 T cell receptor beta chains below all came from one sample that was sequenced in a study of shared clonotypes between healthy human individuals. The repertoire was sequenced with immunoSEQ multiplex PCR; TCRdb's copy has only in-frame clones and lacks some. The sample includes over 2 million clones, roughly 92% seen only once; the top ten take 0.37%. Sample: naive CD4+ T cells from PBMCs. Indicated subset: CD45RA+ positively selected. Receptors originate from a man younger than 35 in good health. Some clones in this sample may be carry-over from other donors' samples.

The rearrangement joins TRBV2 to TRBJ1-5, with 8 bases aligning to TRBD1. CDR1 and CDR2 (germline): SNHLY, FYNNEI. After removal of 7 bases from V and 5 bases from J, the junction contained 7 bases not matched to a gene. This CDR3 has 14 residues. The CDR3 DNA is TGTGCCAGCACACTGACAGGGGATGATCAGCCCCAGCATTTT. Translated: CASTLTGDDQPQHF. The whole variable domain, remainder taken from reference TRBV2 and TRBJ1-5, is EPEVTQTPSHQVTQMGQEVILRCVPISNHLYFYWYRQILGQKVEFLVSFYNNEISEKSEIFDDQFSVERPDGSNFTLKIRSTKLEDSAMYFCASTLTGDDQPQHFGDGTRLSIL.

The V and J genes are TRBV2 and TRBJ1-1, with D perhaps matching TRBD1 (6 bases). V shed 7 bases and J shed 3 bases, with 15 bases lying between them. CDR3 length: 14 residues. Germline values: CDR1 SNHLY, CDR2 FYNNEI. The CDR3 is CASKLQGADTEAFF. The CDR3, as DNA: TGTGCCAGCAAGCTACAGGGTGCTGACACTGAAGCTTTCTTT.

This chain uses TRBV9 with TRBJ1-5, with D unclear. This CDR3 comprises 13 residues. Trimming took off 3 bases at V and 4 bases at J, with 8 bases between the two ends. CDR1 SGDLS and CDR2 YYNGEE come from the germline V gene. CDR3 sequence reads: CASSDGSNQPQHF. The CDR3 nucleotides read TGTGCCAGCAGCGACGGGTCTAATCAGCCCCAGCATTTT.

The chain couples TRBV7-9 to TRBJ2-1, with TRBD2 matching 10 bases. The V gene end was trimmed by 4 bases and the J gene end by 8 bases; junction bases not matched to a gene: 8. There are 15 residues in the CDR3. Germline-derived CDR1 and CDR2 are SEHNR and FQNEAQ (reference sequence). CDR3 residues: CASSYRAGGLDEQFF. Written as DNA, the CDR3 is TGTGCCAGCAGCTACCGAGCGGGAGGGCTAGATGAGCAGTTCTTC.

Regarding this clone: Other nucleotide sequences in the sample specify the same CDR3. The chain uses TRBV28 and TRBJ2-4; possible D gene TRBD1, 5 bases. Germline CDR1 MDHEN, CDR2 SYDVKM. The CDR3 is 14 amino acids. The germline V and J ends were trimmed by 2 bases and 1 base, with 6 bases remaining between them. In DNA, the CDR3 is TGTGCCAGCAGTTTACAGGGTGCCAAAAACATTCAGTACTTC. It translates to CASSLQGAKNIQYF.

J is TRBJ2-7 and V is TRBV7-3, with D possibly called TRBD1 or TRBD2 (5 bases each). The CDR3 runs 15 residues. The V and J ends lost 2 bases and 0 bases respectively, with 11 bases between them. Germline V gene lookup returns CDR1 SGHTA and CDR2 FQGTGA. CDR3: CASSLEGSSSYEQYF. In nucleotides, the CDR3 is TGTGCCAGCAGCTTAGAGGGGAGTAGCTCCTACGAGCAGTACTTC.

This chain uses TRBV27 with TRBJ2-7, with 8 positions matching TRBD1. The germline V gene has CDR1 MNHEY and CDR2 SMNVEV (reference sequence). This CDR3 is 14 amino acids long. Trimming cost V 6 bases and J 4 bases; bases outside gene matches: 8. The CDR3 reads CASRRGTGFYEQYF. As DNA, the CDR3 is TGTGCCAGCAGAAGGGGGACAGGCTTTTACGAGCAGTACTTC.

The genes are TRBV6-5 and TRBJ2-7, with 10 bases matching TRBD2. The CDR3 has 14 residues. Per the germline V gene, CDR1 is MNHEY and CDR2 is SVGAGI. J was trimmed by 8 bases and V by 6 bases; bases with no gene match: 10. CDR3 in amino acids: CASRLGRTSGKQYF. CDR3 nucleotides: TGTGCCAGCAGACTAGGTAGGACTAGCGGTAAGCAGTACTTC.

The chain combines TRBV7-2 with TRBJ1-3, with 8 positions matching TRBD1. The trim removed 2 bases at V and 0 bases at J, leaving 9 bases unmatched. CDR3 length: 18 residues. The germline CDR1 and CDR2 sequences are SGHTA and FQGNSA. DNA for the CDR3: TGTGCCAGCAGCTTATTCCCCTCCGGGACAGGCTCTGGAAACACCATATATTTT. This encodes CASSLFPSGTGSGNTIYF. Full variable domain (outside the CDR3, taken from reference TRBV7-2 and TRBJ1-3): GAGVSQSPSNKVTEKGKDVELRCDPISGHTALYWYRQSLGQGLEFLIYFQGNSAPDKSGLPSDRFSAERTGGSVSTLTIQRTQQEDSAVYLCASSLFPSGTGSGNTIYFGEGSWLTVV.

About this clone itself: Within the sample, other DNA sequences also encode this same CDR3. The chain is built from TRBV9 and TRBJ2-1; a possible D gene is TRBD1 (6 bases). This CDR3 is built from 14 residues. Germline-derived CDR1 and CDR2 are SGDLS and YYNGEE. Trimming shortened V by 2 bases and J by 2 bases, and 8 bases separated the two germline ends. The CDR3 coding sequence is TGTGCCAGCAGCGTCGGGACACCCTACAATGAGCAGTTCTTC. Translated: CASSVGTPYNEQFF.

The rearrangement joins TRBV4-1 to TRBJ2-3; D ambiguous. The CDR3 length is 14 residues. Per germline, CDR1 MGHRA and CDR2 YSYEKL. With 1 base removed from V and 2 bases from J, the gap between germline ends came to 7 bases. The CDR3 coding sequence is TGCGCCAGCAGCCAAGTCCTCTACACAGATACGCAGTATTTT. Translating gives CASSQVLYTDTQYF.

This chain uses TRBV11-2 with TRBJ2-7, with TRBD1 matching 10 bases. Per the germline V gene, CDR1 is SGHAT and CDR2 is FQNNGV. The CDR3 has 15 amino acids. V gave up 5 bases and J gave up 3 bases; unmatched junction bases: 7. The CDR3 reads CASSTIRDRGYEQYF. DNA for the CDR3: TGTGCCAGCAGCACGATCCGGGACAGGGGCTACGAGCAGTACTTC.

The chain uses TRBV11-2 and TRBJ2-2; 8 positions agree with TRBD1. The V segment lost 7 bases and the J segment 3 bases; nucleotides outside the gene matches: 10. CDR3 size: 16 residues. Germline values: CDR1 SGHAT, CDR2 FQNNGV. The CDR3 protein is CASNKRQGYDTGELFF. DNA for the CDR3: TGTGCCAGCAACAAGAGACAGGGGTACGACACCGGGGAGCTGTTTTTT.

This chain connects TRBV21-1 to TRBJ1-1. TRBV21-1 is deemed a pseudogene. The CDR3 is 13 residues long. The CDR3 DNA is TGTGCCAGCAGCAAAACCTATTGGGCTGAAGCTTTCTTT. Residues: CASSKTYWAEAFF.

The genes are TRBV11-2 and TRBJ1-1; D may be TRBD1 (5 bases). Deletions cut 0 bases from V and 3 bases from J, with 11 bases between. The germline V gene encodes CDR1 SGHAT and CDR2 FQNNGV. The CDR3 spans 15 residues. The CDR3 nucleotides are TGTGCCAGCAGCTTAGATCGGTGGGGGGACACTGAAGCTTTCTTT. Protein: CASSLDRWGDTEAFF.

The chain joins TRBV7-9 to TRBJ2-7, with 11 bases aligning to TRBD1. V lost 4 bases to trimming and J lost 1 base; unmatched junction nucleotides: 3. The V gene's germline CDR1 is SEHNR and CDR2 FQNEAQ (reference sequence). The CDR3 has 15 residues. CDR3: CASSWTGGRSYEQYF. The CDR3 DNA is TGTGCCAGCAGCTGGACAGGGGGCCGGTCCTACGAGCAGTACTTC.

The chain employs TRBV7-2 and TRBJ2-5, with TRBD1 as a possible D gene (5 bases). Per the germline V gene, CDR1 is SGHTA and CDR2 is FQGNSA. The CDR3 length is 16 residues. V dropped 5 bases and J dropped 4 bases, with 20 bases sitting between them. The CDR3 DNA reads as TGTGCCAGCAGCCCCCAGGCGGCAGGGATGAGAGAGACCCAGTACTTC. It is translated as CASSPQAAGMRETQYF. Looking up the rest from reference TRBV7-2 and TRBJ2-5 gives the full variable domain: GAGVSQSPSNKVTEKGKDVELRCDPISGHTALYWYRQSLGQGLEFLIYFQGNSAPDKSGLPSDRFSAERTGGSVSTLTIQRTQQEDSAVYLCASSPQAAGMRETQYFGPGTRLLVL.

The chain couples TRBV20-1 to TRBJ2-1; D gene ambiguous. This CDR3 contains 10 residues. The germline gives CDR1 DFQATT, CDR2 SNEGSKA (reference sequence). V was clipped by 5 bases and J by 9 bases, with 8 bases between them. The CDR3: CSAEVGEQFF. The CDR3 DNA is TGCAGTGCTGAGGTGGGTGAGCAGTTCTTC.

This chain joins TRBV10-2 and TRBJ2-3, with 9 bases aligning to TRBD1. V was pared by 3 bases and J by 6 bases, with 10 bases of the junction left unmatched. This CDR3 is built from 16 residues. Per the germline V gene, CDR1 is WSHSY and CDR2 is SAAADI. The CDR3: CASSDRDRDLSDTQYF. The CDR3 coding sequence is TGCGCCAGCAGTGACCGGGACAGGGATCTGTCTGATACGCAGTATTTT.

The rearrangement links TRBV5-4 to TRBJ2-1, with no clear D. Germline assignment: CDR1 SGHNT and CDR2 YYREEE (reference sequence). V was trimmed by 4 bases and J by 3 bases, leaving 17 bases between them. This CDR3 spans 16 amino acids. CDR3 in amino acids: CASSQIAMTGYNEQFF. CDR3 sequence (DNA): TGTGCCAGCAGCCAAATCGCGATGACTGGCTACAATGAGCAGTTCTTC. Full variable domain (remainder filled in from reference TRBV5-4 and TRBJ2-1): ETGVTQSPTHLIKTRGQQVTLRCSSQSGHNTVSWYQQALGQGPQFIFQYYREEENGRGNFPPRFSGLQFPNYSSELNVNALELDDSALYLCASSQIAMTGYNEQFFGPGTRLTVL.

The J gene is TRBJ2-5, the V gene TRBV5-1; 9 bases agree with TRBD1. Germline CDR1 SGHRS, CDR2 YFSETQ. This CDR3 is 14 amino acids long. J was trimmed by 4 bases and V by 4 bases; bases with no gene match: 5. CDR3 DNA sequence: TGCGCCAGCAGCACGGGGACAGGGCGAGAGACCCAGTACTTC. It specifies CASSTGTGRETQYF.

This clone was counted only a few times. Other DNA sequences in the same sample also yield this CDR3. The chain has TRBV5-1 and TRBJ1-5; 9 nucleotides line up with TRBD1. Trimming at V came to 2 bases and at J to 7 bases, leaving 1 base not matched to a gene. Per germline, CDR1 SGHRS and CDR2 YFSETQ. This CDR3 contains 13 residues. In DNA, the CDR3 is TGCGCCAGCAGCTTAACAGGGGGCCAGCCCCAGCATTTT. Translated, it gives CASSLTGGQPQHF.